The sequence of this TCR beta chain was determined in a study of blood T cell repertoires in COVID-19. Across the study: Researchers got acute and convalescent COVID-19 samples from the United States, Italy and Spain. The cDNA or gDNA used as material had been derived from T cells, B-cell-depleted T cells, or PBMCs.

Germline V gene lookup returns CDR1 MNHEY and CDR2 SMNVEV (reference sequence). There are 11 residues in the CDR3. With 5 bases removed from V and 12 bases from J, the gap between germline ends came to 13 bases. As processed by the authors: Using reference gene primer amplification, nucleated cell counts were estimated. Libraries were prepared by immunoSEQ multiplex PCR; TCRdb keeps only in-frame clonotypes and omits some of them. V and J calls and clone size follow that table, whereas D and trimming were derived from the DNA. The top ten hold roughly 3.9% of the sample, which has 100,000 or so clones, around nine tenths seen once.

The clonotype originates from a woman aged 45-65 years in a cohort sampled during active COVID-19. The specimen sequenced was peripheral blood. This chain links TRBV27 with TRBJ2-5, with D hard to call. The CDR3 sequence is CASSQGGREYF. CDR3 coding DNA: TGTGCCAGCAGTCAAGGCGGCCGGGAGTACTTC.